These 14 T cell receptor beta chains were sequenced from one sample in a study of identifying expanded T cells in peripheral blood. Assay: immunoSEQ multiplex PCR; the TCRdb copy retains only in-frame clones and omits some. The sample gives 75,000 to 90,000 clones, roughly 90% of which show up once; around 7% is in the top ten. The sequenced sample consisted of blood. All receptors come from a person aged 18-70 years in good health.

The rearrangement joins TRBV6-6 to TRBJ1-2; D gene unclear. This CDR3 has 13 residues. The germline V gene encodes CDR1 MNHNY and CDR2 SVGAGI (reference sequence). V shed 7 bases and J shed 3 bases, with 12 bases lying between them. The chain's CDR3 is CASKGEGYYGYTF. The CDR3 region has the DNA TGTGCCAGCAAGGGAGAGGGTTACTATGGCTACACCTTC.

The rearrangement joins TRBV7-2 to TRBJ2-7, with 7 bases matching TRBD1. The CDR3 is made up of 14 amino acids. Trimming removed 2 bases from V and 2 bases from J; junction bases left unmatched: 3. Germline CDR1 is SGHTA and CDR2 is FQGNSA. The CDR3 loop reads CASSLTTGTYEQYF. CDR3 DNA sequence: TGTGCCAGCAGCTTAACGACAGGGACCTACGAGCAGTACTTC. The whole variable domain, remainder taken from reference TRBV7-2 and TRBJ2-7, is GAGVSQSPSNKVTEKGKDVELRCDPISGHTALYWYRQSLGQGLEFLIYFQGNSAPDKSGLPSDRFSAERTGGSVSTLTIQRTQQEDSAVYLCASSLTTGTYEQYFGPGTRLTVT.

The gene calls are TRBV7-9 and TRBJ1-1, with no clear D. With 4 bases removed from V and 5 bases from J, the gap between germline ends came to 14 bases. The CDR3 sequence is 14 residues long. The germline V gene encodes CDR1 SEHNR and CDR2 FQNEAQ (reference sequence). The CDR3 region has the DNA TGTGCCAGCAGCTCAAGCAACGGAGGGACTGAAGCTTTCTTT. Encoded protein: CASSSSNGGTEAFF.

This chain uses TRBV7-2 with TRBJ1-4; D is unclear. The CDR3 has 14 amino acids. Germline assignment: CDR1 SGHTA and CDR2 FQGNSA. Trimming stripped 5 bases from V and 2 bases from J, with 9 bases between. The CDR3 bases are TGTGCCAGCAGCCCCCCCTTCACTAATGAAAAACTGTTTTTT. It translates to CASSPPFTNEKLFF.

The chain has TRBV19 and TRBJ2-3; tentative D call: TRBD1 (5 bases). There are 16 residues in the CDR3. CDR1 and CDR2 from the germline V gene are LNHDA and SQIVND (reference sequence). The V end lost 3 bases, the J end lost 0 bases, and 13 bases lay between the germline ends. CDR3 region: CASSIEGVSSTDTQYF. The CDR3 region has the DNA TGTGCCAGTAGTATCGAAGGGGTGTCAAGCACAGATACGCAGTATTTT. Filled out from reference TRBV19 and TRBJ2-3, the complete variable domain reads DGGITQSPKYLFRKEGQNVTLSCEQNLNHDAMYWYRQDPGQGLRLIYYSQIVNDFQKGDIAEGYSVSREKKESFPLTVTSAQKNPTAFYLCASSIEGVSSTDTQYFGPGTRLTVL.

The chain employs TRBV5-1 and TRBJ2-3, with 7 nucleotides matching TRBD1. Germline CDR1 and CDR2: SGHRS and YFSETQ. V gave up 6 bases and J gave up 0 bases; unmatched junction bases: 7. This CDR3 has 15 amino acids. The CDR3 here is CASTLGQASTDTQYF. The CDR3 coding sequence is TGCGCCAGCACCCTAGGACAGGCCAGCACAGATACGCAGTATTTT.

This CDR3 reads CSVVLGQASYEQYF. CDR3 DNA sequence: TGCAGCGTTGTTCTGGGGCAGGCCTCCTACGAGCAGTACTTC. This rearrangement joins TRBV29-1 to TRBJ2-7; possible D gene TRBD1, 5 bases. CDR3 length equals 14 residues. Germline CDR1 reads SQVTM; CDR2 reads ANQGSEA. Trimming cost V 4 bases and J 0 bases, with 13 bases left between them.

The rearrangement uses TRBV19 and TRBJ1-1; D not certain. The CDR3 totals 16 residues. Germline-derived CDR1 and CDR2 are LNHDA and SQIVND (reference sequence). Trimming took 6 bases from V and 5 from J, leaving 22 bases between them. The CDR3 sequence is CASSPHPTARRTEAFF. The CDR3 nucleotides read TGTGCCAGTAGCCCACATCCGACCGCAAGGCGGACTGAAGCTTTCTTT.

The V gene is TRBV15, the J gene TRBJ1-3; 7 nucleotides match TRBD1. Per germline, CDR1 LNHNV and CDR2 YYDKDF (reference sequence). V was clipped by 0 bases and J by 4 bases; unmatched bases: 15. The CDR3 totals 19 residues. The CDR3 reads CATSRDEVPGGTRGNTIYF. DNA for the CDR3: TGTGCCACCAGCAGAGATGAGGTGCCAGGGGGAACGAGAGGAAACACCATATATTTT.

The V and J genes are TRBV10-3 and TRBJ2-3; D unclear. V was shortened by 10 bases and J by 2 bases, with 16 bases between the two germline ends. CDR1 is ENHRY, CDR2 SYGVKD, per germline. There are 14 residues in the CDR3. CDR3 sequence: CASTSGLSTDTQYF. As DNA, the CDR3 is TGTGCCAGCACTTCGGGCCTGTCCACAGATACGCAGTATTTT.

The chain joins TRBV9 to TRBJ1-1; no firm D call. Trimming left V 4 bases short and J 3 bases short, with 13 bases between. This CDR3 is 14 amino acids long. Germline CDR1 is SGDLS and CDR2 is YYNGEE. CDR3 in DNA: TGTGCCAGCAGCCCAAGCGGAGGAGACACTGAAGCTTTCTTT. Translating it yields CASSPSGGDTEAFF.

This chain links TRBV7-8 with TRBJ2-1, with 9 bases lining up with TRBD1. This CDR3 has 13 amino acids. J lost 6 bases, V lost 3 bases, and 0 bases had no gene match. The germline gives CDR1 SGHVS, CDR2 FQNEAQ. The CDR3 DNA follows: TGTGCCAGCAGCTTGACAGGGGGCAATGAGCAGTTCTTC. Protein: CASSLTGGNEQFF.

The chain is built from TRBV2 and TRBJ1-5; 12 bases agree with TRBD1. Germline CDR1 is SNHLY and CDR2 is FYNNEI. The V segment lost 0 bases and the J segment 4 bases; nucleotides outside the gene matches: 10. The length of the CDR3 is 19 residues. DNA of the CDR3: TGTGCCAGCAGTGAAGCCTTCGGGGGACAGGGGGCGCGTAATCAGCCCCAGCATTTT. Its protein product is CASSEAFGGQGARNQPQHF.

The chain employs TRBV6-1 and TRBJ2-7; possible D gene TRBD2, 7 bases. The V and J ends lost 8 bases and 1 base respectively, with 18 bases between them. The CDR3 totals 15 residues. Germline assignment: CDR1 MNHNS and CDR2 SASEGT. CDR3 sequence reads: CASLTGGAGSYEQYF. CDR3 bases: TGTGCCAGCTTGACGGGGGGCGCGGGATCCTACGAGCAGTACTTC.